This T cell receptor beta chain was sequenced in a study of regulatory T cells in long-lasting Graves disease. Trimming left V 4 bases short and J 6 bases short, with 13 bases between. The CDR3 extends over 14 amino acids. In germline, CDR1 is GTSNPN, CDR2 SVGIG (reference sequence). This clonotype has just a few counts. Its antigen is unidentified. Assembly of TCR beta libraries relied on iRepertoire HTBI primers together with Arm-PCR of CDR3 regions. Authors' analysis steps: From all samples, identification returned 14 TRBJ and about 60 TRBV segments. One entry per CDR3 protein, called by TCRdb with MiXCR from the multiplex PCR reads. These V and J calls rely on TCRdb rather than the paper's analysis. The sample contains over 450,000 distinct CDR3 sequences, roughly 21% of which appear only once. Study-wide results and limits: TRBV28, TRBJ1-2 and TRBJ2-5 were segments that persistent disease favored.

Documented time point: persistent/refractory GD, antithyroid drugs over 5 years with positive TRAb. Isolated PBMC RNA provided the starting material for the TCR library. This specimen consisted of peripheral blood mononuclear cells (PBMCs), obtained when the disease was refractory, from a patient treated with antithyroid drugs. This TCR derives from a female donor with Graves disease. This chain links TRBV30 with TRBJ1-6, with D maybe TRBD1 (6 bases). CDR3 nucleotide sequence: TGTGCCTGGAACCTCGGACAGAGTAATTCACCCCTCCACTTT. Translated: CAWNLGQSNSPLHF.